These T cell receptor beta chains were read from a single sample in a study of T cell repertoires in aging, cancer and after chemotherapy. One entry per CDR3 protein, called by TCRdb with MiXCR from the multiplex PCR reads. The table lists some 2,000 distinct CDR3 sequences, 28% of them singletons, with around 8.5% in the top ten. The sequencing sample was made of blood. The source of these receptors is a human donor with a solid tumor. Each CDR3 is given with its conserved first and last residue.

>TRBV28|TRBJ1-4
CASSPPRGKLFF
>TRBV7-9|TRBJ2-5
CASSPRGTGRETQYF
>TRBV29-1|TRBJ2-7
CSSRGLYEQYF
>TRBV4-3|TRBJ1-6
CASSQDGDGGGSPLHF
>TRBV4-3|TRBJ2-5
CASSQEWGAAETQYF
>TRBV30|TRBJ1-1
CAWSDLGQGRPEVQAFF
>TRBV4-3|TRBJ2-7
CASSQLLDSQEQYF
>TRBV20-1|TRBJ2-1
CSARDRTSGIYEQFF
>TRBV6-5|TRBJ1-6
CASSRAGQATAPLHF
>TRBV5-6|TRBJ2-1
CASSGPERGVIYNEQFF
>TRBV20-1|TRBJ2-5
CSARDSPGGGQETQYF
>TRBV20-1|TRBJ1-2
CSASRQGYYGYTF
>TRBV19|TRBJ1-1
CASSRTGARNTEAFF
>TRBV6-5|TRBJ2-5
CASSYSSGGAGSLHF
>TRBV27|TRBJ1-4
CASSPQTLTNEKLFF
>TRBV7-3|TRBJ2-2
CASSPRTAINTGELFF
>TRBV15|TRBJ2-5
CATSRLIDSQETQYF
>TRBV20-1|TRBJ2-3
CSAPGPADTQYF
>TRBV6-1|TRBJ2-5
CASSEGRLAGGETQYF
>TRBV19|TRBJ2-5
CASSIDHAQETQYF
>TRBV7-3|TRBJ2-3
CASSFFTGTDTQYF
>TRBV10-3|TRBJ1-2
CAISESGRGQNYGYTF
>TRBV19|TRBJ1-2
CASSSRDRVAGGYTF
>TRBV12-3/TRBV12-4|TRBJ1-4
CASTPGHNEKLFF
>TRBV20-1|TRBJ1-1
CSAREPGQNTEAFF
>TRBV20-1|TRBJ1-1
CSARDGDTEAFF
>TRBV15|TRBJ1-1
CATSRDAGGGGFMNTEAFF
>TRBV6-4|TRBJ2-2
CASREQGTTGELFF
>TRBV20-1|TRBJ1-2
CSARDHPEGVGGYTF
>TRBV4-3|TRBJ2-6
CASSQDTGTGANVLTF
>TRBV7-2|TRBJ2-1
CASSLDRSGSFQFF
>TRBV11-3|TRBJ2-7
CASSRGNSPYEQYF
>TRBV6-2/TRBV6-3|TRBJ2-3
CASSYLGHTISSTDTQYF
>TRBV14|TRBJ1-4
CASSHKPTGQGNEKLFF
>TRBV9|TRBJ2-5
CASSVNLAAFQETQYF
>TRBV19|TRBJ1-2
CASSIAQGLGYGYTF
>TRBV12-3/TRBV12-4|TRBJ2-6
CASTNGAVGANVLTF
>TRBV7-2|TRBJ2-5
CASSFPGQGQETQYF
>TRBV11-2|TRBJ1-1
CASSLDRGVEAFF
>TRBV5-4|TRBJ1-2
CASSSSGQNYGYTF
>TRBV5-8|TRBJ1-5
CASSPGQASNQPQHF
>TRBV5-4|TRBJ2-7
CASSPGPGTSYEQYF
>TRBV7-9|TRBJ1-1
CASSLVKENTEAFF
>TRBV5-6|TRBJ1-2
CASSWDTYGYTF
>TRBV30|TRBJ2-2
CACSGAVNTGELFF
>TRBV19|TRBJ2-5
CASSITIEETQYF
>TRBV19|TRBJ1-1
CASIGGREGVRAFF
>TRBV7-9|TRBJ1-5
CASSPGGSYNQPQHF
>TRBV19|TRBJ1-2
CASSIERFGTEHRYGYTF
>TRBV5-1|TRBJ2-1
CASSLGTGLYNEQFF
>TRBV6-5|TRBJ1-1
CASSYAGRNTEAFF
>TRBV9|TRBJ2-7
CASSVGQPYEQYF
>TRBV5-4|TRBJ1-2
CASNPHRGRDNYTF
>TRBV6-2/TRBV6-3|TRBJ1-5
CASSYGTGPQHF